This T cell receptor beta chain is drawn from a study of shared clonotypes between healthy human individuals. To note about this clone: The sample carries other DNA sequences with the same CDR3.

Measured with immunoSEQ multiplex PCR; TCRdb has only the in-frame clones, and not every one. The sample holds about 2.4 million clones, roughly 93% seen once. This CDR3 region has 14 residues. The germline V gene has CDR1 SGHRS and CDR2 YFSETQ. Trimming stripped 0 bases from V and 2 bases from J, with 8 bases between. This chain connects TRBV5-1 to TRBJ1-1; D remains ambiguous. The sequenced sample consisted of naive CD4+ T cells from PBMCs. As to subset: CD45RA+ positively selected. The sequence derives from a man aged 18 to 35 in good health. Some clones in this sample may be carry-over from other donors' samples. CDR3 protein: CASSLAAGNTEAFF. DNA of the CDR3: TGCGCCAGCAGCTTGGCGGCCGGCAACACTGAAGCTTTCTTT. Variable domain in full (rest from reference TRBV5-1 and TRBJ1-1): KAGVTQTPRYLIKTRGQQVTLSCSPISGHRSVSWYQQTPGQGLQFLFEYFSETQRNKGNFPGRFSGRQFSNSRSEMNVSTLELGDSALYLCASSLAAGNTEAFFGQGTRLTVV.